A single sample gave rise to the 31 T cell receptor beta chains below, sequenced in a study of CD8+ T cells in alopecia areata. In each case, RNA was isolated and then reverse transcribed into cDNA as the sequencing template. Clones were read by immunoSEQ multiplex PCR, and TCRdb kept only the in-frame ones, dropping some. The sample was found to contain approximately 300,000 clones, and every one recurs. Markers including CD4, CD8alpha, NKG2D and NKG2ACE guided sorting of pooled cutaneous lymph node cells. The sample consisted of CD4+ T cells sorted from a lymph node. These receptors were collected from a C3H/HeJ mouse with alopecia areata. As its MHC haplotype, the strain has H2-k.

Comment on this clone: Genes and germline come from the mouse. The sequenced fragment ends 4 residues before the CDR3 boundary, so the rest is inferred from the germline J gene. The rearrangement joins TRBV1 to TRBJ2-7; the D gene is possibly TRBD2 (6 bases). Germline V gene lookup returns CDR1 NSQYPW and CDR2 LRSPGD (reference sequence). The CDR3 length is 16 residues. V lost 0 bases and J lost 0, with 12 bases in between. CDR3 loop: CTCSADRWGSSYEQYF. The sequenced CDR3 bases are TGCACCTGCAGTGCAGATCGGTGGGGGAGCTCCTAT.

This clone has only a few counts. The listed genes are named as in mouse. The read gets to within 4 residues of the CDR3 end, and the germline J gene fills in the rest. This sample also contains other DNA sequences that code for the same CDR3. The genes are TRBV13-1 and TRBJ2-3; 8 bases line up with TRBD2. The CDR3 covers 15 residues. Per the germline V gene, CDR1 is NSHNY and CDR2 is SYGAGN. V lost 0 bases to trimming and J lost 1 base; unmatched junction nucleotides: 1. Incomplete CDR3 DNA: TGTGCCAGCAGTGATGCCTGGGGGGGTGCAGAA. As protein: CASSDAWGGAE. The complete CDR3 sequence is CASSDAWGGAETLYF.

As regards this clone: The germline and genes are mouse ones. The CDR3 extends 4 residues past the end of the read, so its final part is completed from the germline J gene. The rearrangement joins TRBV13-1 to TRBJ2-2; a weak D match, TRBD1 (7 bases). The CDR3 consists of 16 residues. Germline values: CDR1 NSHNY, CDR2 SYGAGN. Trimming removed 3 bases at V and 0 bases at J, with 12 bases between. The CDR3 loop is CASSGSGGSNTGQLYF. The part of the CDR3 DNA that was read is TGTGCCAGCAGTGGTTCAGGGGGGTCAAACACCGGG.

Of note for this clone: Genes and germline come from the mouse. The read gets to within 4 residues of the CDR3 end, and the germline J gene fills in the rest. V is TRBV5 and J is TRBJ1-2, with a weak D call TRBD1 (5 bases). The V end lost 1 base, the J end lost 4 bases, and 10 bases lay between the germline ends. This CDR3 is 14 amino acids long. Germline V gene lookup returns CDR1 LGHNA and CDR2 YNLKQL (reference sequence). Here the CDR3 reads CASSQAGDGSDYTF. CDR3 bases read: TGTGCCAGCAGCCAAGCTGGGGACGGCTCC.

As to this clone: Mouse names are used for the genes. The read gets to within 4 residues of the CDR3 end, and the germline J gene fills in the rest. The chain carries TRBV1 and TRBJ2-4, with D maybe TRBD1 (5 bases). The CDR3 sequence is 15 residues long. V lost 3 bases and J 0 bases, leaving 10 bases between the germline ends. CDR1 and CDR2 from the germline V gene are NSQYPW and LRSPGD (reference sequence). CDR3: CTCSAGRGSQNTLYF. The sequenced CDR3 bases are TGCACCTGCAGTGCGGGGAGGGGTAGTCAAAAC.

Concerning this clone itself: Mouse gene names apply. This CDR3 is also generated by other DNA sequences in the sample. Partial CDR3 DNA: TGTGCCAGCAGCCGGGACAGGGATCAAGAC. Translated, it gives CASSRDRDQD. The whole CDR3 is CASSRDRDQDTQYF. The chain links TRBV14 to TRBJ2-5; TRBD1 agrees at 9 bases. The sequence runs out 4 residues before the end of the CDR3; the remainder is reconstructed from the germline J gene. Germline V lookup: CDR1 SGHDT, CDR2 FRDEAV. The CDR3 sequence is 14 residues long. The V and J ends lost 5 bases and 3 bases, in that order; junction bases with no gene match: 4. Full variable domain (remainder filled in from reference TRBV14 and TRBJ2-5): EAGVTQSPRYAVLQEGQAVSFWCDPISGHDTLYWYQQPRDQGPQLLVYFRDEAVIDNSQLPSDRFSAVRPKGTNSTLKIQSAKQGDTATYLCASSRDRDQDTQYFGPGTRLLVL.

This clone was found a few times. The genes and germline here are from mouse. The CDR3 end lies 4 residues beyond the end of the read and is filled in from the germline J gene. The chain carries TRBV1 and TRBJ1-1, with TRBD1 matching over 7 bases. CDR1 NSQYPW and CDR2 LRSPGD come from the germline V gene (reference sequence). The CDR3 has 14 residues. The CDR3 sequence: CTCSADQRQGEVFF. The part of the CDR3 DNA that was read is TGCACCTGCAGTGCAGATCAGAGACAGGGA.

As for this clone: Mouse names are used for the genes. The CDR3 extends 4 residues past the end of the read, so its final part is completed from the germline J gene. This rearrangement joins TRBV5 to TRBJ1-1, with D maybe TRBD1 (5 bases). The CDR3 covers 13 residues. Trimming pared 0 bases from V and 4 bases from J, leaving 6 bases between. CDR1 LGHNA and CDR2 YNLKQL come from the germline V gene (reference sequence). The CDR3 sequence: CASSQDGGTEVFF. The CDR3 bases that were read are TGTGCCAGCAGCCAAGATGGGGGCACA.

In its sample, this clone was seen a few times. The gene names here belong to mouse. The sequenced fragment ends 4 residues before the CDR3 boundary, so the rest is inferred from the germline J gene. This chain uses TRBV31 with TRBJ2-2, with D maybe TRBD2 (5 bases). With 1 base removed from V and 3 bases from J, the gap between germline ends came to 9 bases. CDR3 size: 14 residues. Germline V gene lookup returns CDR1 GKSSPN and CDR2 SITVG. Partial CDR3 DNA: TGTGCCTGGAGTCATGTGGGGTACACCGGG. This gives the protein CAWSHVGYTG. Given in full, the CDR3 is CAWSHVGYTGQLYF.

As regards this clone: Germline and genes here are mouse. The DNA ends 3 residues before the CDR3 does, and the rest of the CDR3 is filled in from the germline J gene. This rearrangement joins TRBV5 to TRBJ1-6, with no clear D. TRBJ1-6 is annotated as an ORF whose role is uncertain. The ends were cut back, 4 bases at V and 0 bases at J, with 10 bases in the middle. Germline loops: CDR1 LGHNA, CDR2 YNLKQL (reference sequence). The CDR3 covers 16 residues. CDR3 bases read: TGTGCCAGCAGCCCCCGCACAAGTTCCTATAATTCGCCC. Its protein is CASSPRTSSYNSP. The full CDR3 protein reads CASSPRTSSYNSPLYF.

This clone was seen only a few times. The listed genes are named as in mouse. The read comes to an end 4 residues before the CDR3 does, leaving the germline J gene to fill in the end. The genes are TRBV13-1 and TRBJ2-3; TRBD2 matches at 14 bases. The CDR3 contains 17 residues. CDR1 is NSHNY and CDR2 is SYGAGN in the germline V gene. V dropped 5 bases and J dropped 1; count of bases not matched to a gene: 6. Incomplete CDR3 DNA: TGTGCCAGCAGCCCCGGGACTGGGGGGGCGCGTGCAGAA. Amino acids: CASSPGTGGARAE. Given in full, the CDR3 is CASSPGTGGARAETLYF.

This clone was seen a handful of times. Gene names refer to mouse genes. The CDR3 goes on 4 residues after the read ends, and that part is filled in from the germline J gene. This CDR3 is also generated by other DNA sequences in the sample. V and J are TRBV19 and TRBJ1-2; TRBD1 might be the D (5 bases). Germline V gene sequence: CDR1 FNHDT, CDR2 SITEND (reference sequence). The CDR3 loop spans 14 amino acids. CDR3 sequence: CASSIGQGGSDYTF. CDR3 DNA (partial): TGTGCCAGCAGTATAGGTCAGGGAGGATCC.

This clone showed up many times. The gene names here belong to mouse. The read gets to within 4 residues of the CDR3 end, and the germline J gene fills in the rest. This chain connects TRBV17 to TRBJ2-5, with D possibly TRBD2 on 7 matching bases. The CDR3 sequence is 13 residues long. Germline-derived CDR1 and CDR2 are MNHDT and YYDKIL. The covered CDR3 bases are TGTGCTAGCAGTAGTGGGGGGCCGGAC. This sequence encodes CASSSGGPD. The entire CDR3 protein is CASSSGGPDTQYF.

This clone was detected only a few times. The gene names given are mouse names. The read terminates 4 residues ahead of where the CDR3 ends, so the germline J gene completes it. The V and J genes are TRBV13-2 and TRBJ2-4; 11 bases align to TRBD2. The length of the CDR3 is 17 residues. CDR1 and CDR2 from the germline V gene are NNHNN and SYGAGS (reference sequence). V was pared by 1 base and J by 0 bases, with 4 bases of the junction left unmatched. Incomplete CDR3 DNA: TGTGCCAGCGGTGATAAGGGACTGGGGGCTAGTCAAAAC. It translates to CASGDKGLGASQN. The CDR3 in its entirety is CASGDKGLGASQNTLYF.

This clone was observed at least ten times. These gene names are mouse names. Read coverage stops 4 residues before the CDR3 terminus; the germline J gene supplies the remainder. Other DNA sequences of this sample code for an identical CDR3. The chain employs TRBV3 and TRBJ2-1, with 8 positions matching TRBD1. CDR1 SNHLY and CDR2 FYNGKV come from the germline V gene (reference sequence). This CDR3 is built from 15 residues. V trimming: 1 base; J trimming: 1 base; junction bases outside the gene matches: 0. The CDR3 here is CASSLGTGNYAEQFF. Incomplete CDR3 DNA: TGTGCCAGCAGCTTAGGGACAGGGAACTATGCT.

This clone was counted a few times. A much larger clone is a single base away; this may be a read error. Gene labels here are mouse ones. From the germline J gene comes the end of the CDR3, since the read stops 4 residues before it. Other DNA sequences in the sample encode the same CDR3. This rearrangement joins TRBV13-3 to TRBJ1-1; 7 bases map to TRBD1. Germline V CDR1 and CDR2: NNHDY, SYVADS. V gave up 1 base and J gave up 3 bases; unmatched junction bases: 0. The CDR3 consists of 13 residues. Incomplete CDR3 DNA: TGTGCCAGCAGTGATACAGGGGACACA. It yields the protein CASSDTGDT. From start to end, the CDR3 is CASSDTGDTEVFF.

This clone was seen a few times. Mouse gene names and germline throughout. The CDR3 extends 4 residues past the end of the read, so its final part is completed from the germline J gene. This sample includes further DNA sequences coding for the same CDR3. This chain links TRBV17 with TRBJ2-7; 10 bases are a match to TRBD2. CDR3 size: 14 residues. Per the germline V gene, CDR1 is MNHDT and CDR2 is YYDKIL. V shed 3 bases and J 3 bases; nucleotides not matched to a gene: 2. The covered CDR3 bases are TGTGCTAGCAGTAGTCGGACTGGGGGCTAT. Protein: CASSSRTGGY. The whole CDR3 protein is CASSSRTGGYEQYF. Full variable domain (missing parts from reference TRBV17 and TRBJ2-7): DTTVKQNPRYKLARVGKPVNLICSQTMNHDTMYWYQKKPNQAPKLLLFYYDKILNREADTFEKFQSSRPNNSFCSLYIGSAGLEYSAMYLCASSSRTGGYEQYFGPGTRLTVL.

Details on this clone: These gene names are mouse names. The read falls 3 residues short of the CDR3 end, and the missing part is taken from the germline J gene. The sample holds other DNA sequences that translate to the same CDR3. J is TRBJ1-6 and V is TRBV19; 12 positions match TRBD1. TRBJ1-6 qualifies as an ORF whose function is uncertain. The CDR3 is 15 amino acids. The V segment lost 4 bases and the J segment 6 bases; nucleotides outside the gene matches: 2. Germline values: CDR1 FNHDT, CDR2 SITEND (reference sequence). The sequenced CDR3 bases are TGTGCCAGCAGTCGGGACAGGGGGCGTAATTCGCCC. Protein sequence: CASSRDRGRNSP. The CDR3 in full is CASSRDRGRNSPLYF.

The table lists this clone with a few counts. Genes and germline come from the mouse. The read finishes 4 residues shy of the CDR3 end, and the germline J gene is used to complete it. The same CDR3 arises from other DNA sequences in this sample as well. The chain combines TRBV1 with TRBJ1-1; D might be TRBD1 (6 bases). Between the trimmed V and J ends, which lost 3 bases and 0 bases, there was a span of 11 bases. The germline V gene encodes CDR1 NSQYPW and CDR2 LRSPGD (reference sequence). The CDR3 contains 15 residues. CDR3 DNA (partial): TGCACCTGCAGTGCCGGGACAATTGCAAACACA. As protein: CTCSAGTIANT. From start to end, the CDR3 is CTCSAGTIANTEVFF.

Note on this clone: Gene labels here are mouse ones. The CDR3 end is not reached by the read, which stops 4 residues before it; the germline J gene fills it in. Other DNA variants within this sample encode the same CDR3. This chain connects TRBV13-1 to TRBJ2-7; tentative D call: TRBD2 (7 bases). With 0 bases removed from V and 0 bases from J, the gap between germline ends came to 7 bases. The length of the CDR3 is 14 residues. CDR1 NSHNY and CDR2 SYGAGN come from the germline V gene. The CDR3 loop reads CASSDGGASYEQYF. The part of the CDR3 DNA that was read is TGTGCCAGCAGTGATGGGGGGGCCTCCTAT.

In this sample, this clone turned up a few times. These gene names are mouse names. The CDR3 extends 4 residues past the end of the read, so its final part is completed from the germline J gene. The chain carries TRBV19 and TRBJ1-1; a possible D gene is TRBD1 (6 bases). This CDR3 is 14 amino acids long. In germline, CDR1 is FNHDT, CDR2 SITEND (reference sequence). V gave up 2 bases and J gave up 3 bases, with 11 bases separating them. The covered CDR3 bases are TGTGCCAGCAGTATTATGAAGGGGGACACA. Its translation: CASSIMKGDT. The entire CDR3 sequence reads CASSIMKGDTEVFF.

This clone has more than one count but fewer than ten. Gene names are the mouse ones. The CDR3 goes on 4 residues after the read ends, and that part is filled in from the germline J gene. The gene calls are TRBV14 and TRBJ2-5; TRBD1 matches at 9 bases. In germline, CDR1 is SGHDT, CDR2 FRDEAV. J lost 2 bases, V lost 0 bases, and 1 base had no gene match. The CDR3 sequence is 15 residues long. CDR3 DNA, as far as it was read: TGTGCCAGCAGTTTCTCGACAGGGGGCCAAGAC. Residues: CASSFSTGGQD. The CDR3 in its entirety is CASSFSTGGQDTQYF.

A few counts support this clone. The gene names given are mouse names. The observed sequence ends 4 residues before the CDR3 terminus, with the missing tail filled in from the germline J gene. The J gene is TRBJ2-4, the V gene TRBV19; 8 bases align to TRBD1. The ends lost 5 bases at V and 3 bases at J; junction bases unmatched: 8. The CDR3 is made up of 15 amino acids. Germline V gives CDR1 FNHDT, CDR2 SITEND (reference sequence). CDR3 region: CASSLDRGSQNTLYF. The CDR3 DNA, read in part, is TGTGCCAGCAGCCTCGACAGGGGTAGCCAAAAC.

A remark on this clone: The genes and germline here are from mouse. The read falls 3 residues short of the CDR3 end, and the missing part is taken from the germline J gene. The chain joins TRBV1 to TRBJ1-6; the D gene is possibly TRBD1 (6 bases). TRBJ1-6 is an ORF, and what it does is uncertain. CDR3 length: 17 amino acids. Trimming pared 0 bases from V and 3 bases from J, leaving 12 bases between. CDR1 is NSQYPW, CDR2 LRSPGD, per germline (reference sequence). The CDR3 DNA, read in part, is TGCACCTGCAGTGCAGATCCGCCAGGGGTCTATAATTCGCCC. Encoded protein: CTCSADPPGVYNSP. The complete CDR3 protein is CTCSADPPGVYNSPLYF.

This clone was observed at least ten times. The genes and germline here are from mouse. The read terminates 4 residues ahead of where the CDR3 ends, so the germline J gene completes it. J is TRBJ2-3 and V is TRBV1, with 7 bases fitting TRBD2. Looked up from germline, CDR1 is NSQYPW and CDR2 is LRSPGD (reference sequence). The ends lost 3 bases at V and 1 base at J; junction bases unmatched: 4. The CDR3 has 15 residues. Incomplete CDR3 DNA: TGCACCTGCAGTGCTGGGGGGAAGGGTGCAGAA. This gives the protein CTCSAGGKGAE. The full CDR3 protein is CTCSAGGKGAETLYF.

This clone was counted only a few times. Any gene name here is a mouse gene name. The read terminates 4 residues ahead of where the CDR3 ends, so the germline J gene completes it. This sequence joins TRBV31 and TRBJ2-1; 8 bases line up with TRBD2. Trimming cost V 5 bases and J 5 bases; bases outside gene matches: 5. This CDR3 has 13 amino acids. CDR1 GKSSPN and CDR2 SITVG come from the germline V gene. The part of the CDR3 DNA that was read is TGTGCCTGGGCTGGGGGGAGAAATGCT. It yields the protein CAWAGGRNA. The complete CDR3 reads CAWAGGRNAEQFF. Full variable domain (missing parts from reference TRBV31 and TRBJ2-1): AQTIHQWPVAEIKAVGSPLSLGCTIKGKSSPNLYWYWQATGGTLQQLFYSITVGQVESVVQLNLSASRPKDDQFILSTEKLLLSHSGFYLCAWAGGRNAEQFFGPGTRLTVL.

On this clone itself: Here the gene names and germline are mouse. The CDR3 extends 4 residues past the end of the read, so its final part is completed from the germline J gene. This chain links TRBV1 with TRBJ2-7; D not certain. This CDR3 region has 13 residues. Germline CDR1 NSQYPW, CDR2 LRSPGD (reference sequence). CDR3 amino acids: CTCSAESTYEQYF. The sequenced CDR3 bases are TGCACCTGCAGTGCAGAGTCAACTTAT.

This clone was found a few times. The listed genes are named as in mouse. From the germline J gene comes the end of the CDR3, since the read stops 4 residues before it. The chain has TRBV1 and TRBJ2-3, with TRBD2 identical over 7 bases. The CDR3 spans 16 residues. Trimming took 0 bases from V and 3 from J; bases not matched to a gene: 6. The germline V gene encodes CDR1 NSQYPW and CDR2 LRSPGD (reference sequence). CDR3 loop: CTCSAESWGSAETLYF. The sequenced part of the CDR3 DNA is TGCACCTGCAGTGCAGAGTCCTGGGGGTCAGCAGAA.

Regarding this clone: The gene symbols are mouse symbols. Read sequence stops 4 residues before the CDR3 end, and the germline J gene provides the missing end. The sample holds other DNA sequences that translate to the same CDR3. The chain is built from TRBV13-2 and TRBJ2-5, with 8 positions matching TRBD1. This CDR3 contains 14 residues. Germline lookup yields CDR1 NNHNN and CDR2 SYGAGS (reference sequence). This CDR3 reads CASGDQGARDTQYF. CDR3 DNA, as far as it was read: TGTGCCAGCGGTGATCAGGGGGCGCGAGAC.

Note on this clone: Gene names and germline refer to mouse. With the read ending 4 residues before the CDR3 end, the germline J gene is used to fill in that end. The chain uses TRBV13-1 and TRBJ1-1; TRBD1 aligns across 10 bases. Germline values: CDR1 NSHNY, CDR2 SYGAGN. CDR3 length equals 13 residues. V was clipped by 6 bases and J by 3 bases; unmatched bases: 2. The CDR3 region is CASTGTGDTEVFF. The DNA read from the CDR3 is TGTGCCAGCACCGGGACAGGGGACACA.

This clone was detected only a few times. Here the gene names and germline are mouse. Read sequence stops 4 residues before the CDR3 end, and the germline J gene provides the missing end. Different DNA sequences within this sample yield the same CDR3. V is TRBV1 and J is TRBJ2-7; the D gene is possibly TRBD1 (5 bases). The CDR3 spans 14 residues. Trimming removed 0 bases from V and 3 bases from J, with 9 bases in between. Germline V lookup: CDR1 NSQYPW, CDR2 LRSPGD (reference sequence). CDR3 residues: CTCSADQGGYEQYF. The sequenced part of the CDR3 DNA is TGCACCTGCAGTGCAGATCAGGGAGGCTAT.